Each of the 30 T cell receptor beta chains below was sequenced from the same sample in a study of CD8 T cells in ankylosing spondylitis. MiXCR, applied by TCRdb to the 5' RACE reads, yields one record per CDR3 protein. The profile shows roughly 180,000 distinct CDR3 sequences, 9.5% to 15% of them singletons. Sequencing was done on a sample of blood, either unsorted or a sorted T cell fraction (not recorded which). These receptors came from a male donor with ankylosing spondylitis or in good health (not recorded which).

The CDR3 here is CASSLSGLNEQYF. The DNA for the CDR3 is TGTGCCAGCAGTTTAAGTGGACTAAACGAGCAGTACTTC. This chain connects TRBV27 to TRBJ2-7; TRBD2 is a possible D gene (6 bases). The germline V gene has CDR1 MNHEY and CDR2 SMNVEV (reference sequence). Trimming cost V 2 bases and J 5 bases, with 10 bases left between them. The CDR3 consists of 13 residues.

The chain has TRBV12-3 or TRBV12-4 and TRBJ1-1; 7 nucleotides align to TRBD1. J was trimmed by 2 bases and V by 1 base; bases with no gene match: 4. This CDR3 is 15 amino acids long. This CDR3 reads CASSLGGTVNTEAFF. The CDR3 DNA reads TGTGCCAGCAGTTTAGGCGGGACAGTTAACACTGAAGCTTTCTTT.

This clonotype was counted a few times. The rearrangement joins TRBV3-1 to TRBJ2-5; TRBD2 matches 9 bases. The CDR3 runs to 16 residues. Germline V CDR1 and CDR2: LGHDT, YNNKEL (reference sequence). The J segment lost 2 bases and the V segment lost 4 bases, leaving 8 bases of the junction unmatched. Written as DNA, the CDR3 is TGTGCCAGCAGCCTTTTTCCTAGCGGGGAACAAGAGACCCAGTACTTC. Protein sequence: CASSLFPSGEQETQYF.

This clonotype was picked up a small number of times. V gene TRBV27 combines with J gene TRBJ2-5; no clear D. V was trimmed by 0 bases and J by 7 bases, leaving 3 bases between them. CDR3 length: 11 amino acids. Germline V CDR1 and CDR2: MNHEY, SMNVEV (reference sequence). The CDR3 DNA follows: TGTGCCAGCAGTTTATCAGGGACCCAGTACTTC. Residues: CASSLSGTQYF.

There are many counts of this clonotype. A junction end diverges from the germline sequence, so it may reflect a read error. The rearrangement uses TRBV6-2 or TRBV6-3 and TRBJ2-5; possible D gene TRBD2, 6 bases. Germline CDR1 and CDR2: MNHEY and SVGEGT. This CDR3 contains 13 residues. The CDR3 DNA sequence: TGTGCCATCAGTAACTGGGACTCGAAGACCCAGTACTTC. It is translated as CAISNWDSKTQYF.

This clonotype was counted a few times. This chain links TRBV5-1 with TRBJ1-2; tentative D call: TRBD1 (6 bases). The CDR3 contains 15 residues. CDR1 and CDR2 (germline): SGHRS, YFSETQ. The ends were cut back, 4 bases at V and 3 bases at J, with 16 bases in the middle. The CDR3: CASSRLGGLDYGYTF. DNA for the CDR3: TGCGCCAGCAGCCGATTGGGGGGGCTTGACTATGGCTACACCTTC.

The CDR3 protein is CASSEFELANEKLFF. The CDR3 DNA follows: TGTGCCAGCAGTGAATTTGAGCTGGCGAATGAAAAACTGTTTTTT. This rearrangement joins TRBV2 to TRBJ1-4; the D is unclear. The CDR3 has 15 residues. The V end lost 2 bases, the J end lost 5 bases, and 12 bases lay between the germline ends. Germline V gene data show CDR1 as SNHLY and CDR2 as FYNNEI.

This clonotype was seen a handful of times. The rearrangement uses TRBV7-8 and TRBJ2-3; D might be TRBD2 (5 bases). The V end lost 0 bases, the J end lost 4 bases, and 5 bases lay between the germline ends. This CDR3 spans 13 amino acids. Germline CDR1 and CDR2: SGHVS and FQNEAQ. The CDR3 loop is CASSLAEADTQYF. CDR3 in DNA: TGTGCCAGCAGCTTAGCGGAGGCAGATACGCAGTATTTT. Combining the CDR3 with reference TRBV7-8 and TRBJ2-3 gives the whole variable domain GAGVSQSPRYKVAKRGQDVALRCDPISGHVSLFWYQQALGQGPEFLTYFQNEAQLDKSGLPSDRFFAERPEGSVSTLKIQRTQQEDSAVYLCASSLAEADTQYFGPGTRLTVL.

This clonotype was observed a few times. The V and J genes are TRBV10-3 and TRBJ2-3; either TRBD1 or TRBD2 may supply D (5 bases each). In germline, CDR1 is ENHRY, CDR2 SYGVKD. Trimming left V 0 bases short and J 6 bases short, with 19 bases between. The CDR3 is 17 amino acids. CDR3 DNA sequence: TGTGCCATCAGTGAGTCTACTACTCTCGGGACCAAGGATACGCAGTATTTT. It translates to CAISESTTLGTKDTQYF.

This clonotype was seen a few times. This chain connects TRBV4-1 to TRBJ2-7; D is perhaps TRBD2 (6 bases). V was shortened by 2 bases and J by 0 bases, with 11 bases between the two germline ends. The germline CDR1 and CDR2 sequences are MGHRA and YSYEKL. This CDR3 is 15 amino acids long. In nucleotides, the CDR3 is TGCGCCAGCAGCCAATCCGGGACTTCCTCCTACGAGCAGTACTTC. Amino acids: CASSQSGTSSYEQYF.

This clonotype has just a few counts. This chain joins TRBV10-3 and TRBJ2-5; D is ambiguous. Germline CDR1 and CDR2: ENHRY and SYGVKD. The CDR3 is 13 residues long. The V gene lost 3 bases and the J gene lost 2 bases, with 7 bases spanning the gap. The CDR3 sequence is CAISDSKQETQYF. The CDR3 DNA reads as TGTGCCATCAGTGATAGCAAACAAGAGACCCAGTACTTC.

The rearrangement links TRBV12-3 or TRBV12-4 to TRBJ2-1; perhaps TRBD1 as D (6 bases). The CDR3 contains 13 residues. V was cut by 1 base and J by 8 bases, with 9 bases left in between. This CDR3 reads CASSLGTGYEQFF. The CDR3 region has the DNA TGTGCCAGCAGTTTAGGTACAGGGTATGAGCAGTTCTTC.

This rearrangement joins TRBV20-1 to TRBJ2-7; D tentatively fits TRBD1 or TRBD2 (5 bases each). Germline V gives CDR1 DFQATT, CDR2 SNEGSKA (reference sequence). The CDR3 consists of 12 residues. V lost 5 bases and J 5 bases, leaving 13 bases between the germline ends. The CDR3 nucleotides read TGCAGTGCTCTGGGACCCCTTGACGAGCAGTACTTC. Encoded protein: CSALGPLDEQYF.

The chain's CDR3 is CSAHVAGGPDEQFF. The DNA for the CDR3 is TGCAGTGCCCACGTAGCGGGAGGCCCAGATGAGCAGTTCTTC. This chain uses TRBV20-1 with TRBJ2-1; 10 bases agree with TRBD2. This CDR3 spans 14 amino acids. V was pared by 6 bases and J by 8 bases, with 10 bases of the junction left unmatched. CDR1 is DFQATT and CDR2 is SNEGSKA in the germline V gene (reference sequence).

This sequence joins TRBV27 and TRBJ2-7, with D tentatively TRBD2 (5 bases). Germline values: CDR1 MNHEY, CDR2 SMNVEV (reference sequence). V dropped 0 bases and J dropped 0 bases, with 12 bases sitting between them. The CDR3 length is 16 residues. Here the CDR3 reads CASSLSSEASSYEQYF. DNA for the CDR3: TGTGCCAGCAGTTTATCTTCGGAGGCGAGCTCCTACGAGCAGTACTTC.

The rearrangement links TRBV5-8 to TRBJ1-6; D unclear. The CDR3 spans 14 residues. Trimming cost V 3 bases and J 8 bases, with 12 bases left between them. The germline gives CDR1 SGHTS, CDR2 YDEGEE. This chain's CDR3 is CASSWGSGHSPLHF. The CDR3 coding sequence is TGTGCCAGCAGCTGGGGATCGGGCCATTCACCCCTCCACTTT.

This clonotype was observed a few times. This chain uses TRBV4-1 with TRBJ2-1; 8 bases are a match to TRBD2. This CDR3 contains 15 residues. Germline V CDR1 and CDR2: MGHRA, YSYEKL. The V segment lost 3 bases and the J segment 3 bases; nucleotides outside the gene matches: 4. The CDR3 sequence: CASSQKAGVYNEQFF. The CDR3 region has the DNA TGCGCCAGCAGCCAGAAAGCGGGGGTCTACAATGAGCAGTTCTTC.

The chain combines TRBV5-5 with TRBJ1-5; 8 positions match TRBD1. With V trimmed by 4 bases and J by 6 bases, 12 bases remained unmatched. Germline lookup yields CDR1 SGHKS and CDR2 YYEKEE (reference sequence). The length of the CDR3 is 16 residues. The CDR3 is CASSLRGQVGAQPQHF. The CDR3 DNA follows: TGTGCCAGCAGCCTCAGGGGACAGGTCGGGGCTCAGCCCCAGCATTTT.

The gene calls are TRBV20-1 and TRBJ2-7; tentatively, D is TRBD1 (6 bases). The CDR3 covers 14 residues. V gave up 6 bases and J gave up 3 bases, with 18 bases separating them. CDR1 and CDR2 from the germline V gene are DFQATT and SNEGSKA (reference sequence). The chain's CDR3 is CSANRDIPFYEQYF. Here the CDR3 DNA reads TGCAGTGCCAACCGGGACATTCCGTTCTACGAGCAGTACTTC.

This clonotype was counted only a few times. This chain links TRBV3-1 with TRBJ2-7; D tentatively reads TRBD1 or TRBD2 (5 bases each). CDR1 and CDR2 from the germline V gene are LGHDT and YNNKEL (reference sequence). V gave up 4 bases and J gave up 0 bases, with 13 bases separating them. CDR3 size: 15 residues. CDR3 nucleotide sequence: TGTGCCAGCAGCCCAACCGGGGACGGCTCCTACGAGCAGTACTTC. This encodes CASSPTGDGSYEQYF.

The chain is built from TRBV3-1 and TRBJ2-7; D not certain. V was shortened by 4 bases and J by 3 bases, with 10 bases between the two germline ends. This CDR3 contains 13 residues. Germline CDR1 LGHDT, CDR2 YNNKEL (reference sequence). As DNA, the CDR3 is TGTGCCAGCAGCCCAACCTCGGGCTACGAGCAGTACTTC. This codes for CASSPTSGYEQYF.

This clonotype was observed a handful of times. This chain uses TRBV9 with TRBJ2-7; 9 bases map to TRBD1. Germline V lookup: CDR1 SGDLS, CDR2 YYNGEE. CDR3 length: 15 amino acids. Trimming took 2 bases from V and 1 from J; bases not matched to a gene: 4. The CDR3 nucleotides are TGTGCCAGCAGCGTCGGGACAGGGATGTCCTACGAGCAGTACTTC. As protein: CASSVGTGMSYEQYF.

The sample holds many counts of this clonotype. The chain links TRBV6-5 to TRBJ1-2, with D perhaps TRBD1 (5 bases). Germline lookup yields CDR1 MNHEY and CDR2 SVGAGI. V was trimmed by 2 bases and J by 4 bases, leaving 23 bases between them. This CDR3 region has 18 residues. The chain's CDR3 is CASSYRPTGQSWGYGYTF. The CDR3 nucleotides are TGTGCCAGCAGTTACAGGCCCACAGGCCAGTCTTGGGGCTATGGCTACACCTTC.

The CDR3 here is CAWSGDGNTEAFF. CDR3 sequence (DNA): TGTGCCTGGAGTGGGGACGGTAACACTGAAGCTTTCTTT. The rearrangement links TRBV30 to TRBJ1-1; tentative D call: TRBD1 (5 bases). This CDR3 has 13 residues. Germline V gene lookup returns CDR1 GTSNPN and CDR2 SVGIG (reference sequence). V was clipped by 1 base and J by 2 bases, with 8 bases between them.

The CDR3 DNA reads as TGCGCCAGCAGCTTCCTTAGCGGGGCAGAGACCCAGTACTTC. It yields the protein CASSFLSGAETQYF. The gene calls are TRBV5-1 and TRBJ2-5; 8 bases map to TRBD2. Per the germline V gene, CDR1 is SGHRS and CDR2 is YFSETQ. This CDR3 is built from 14 residues. The V segment lost 2 bases and the J segment 4 bases; nucleotides outside the gene matches: 4.

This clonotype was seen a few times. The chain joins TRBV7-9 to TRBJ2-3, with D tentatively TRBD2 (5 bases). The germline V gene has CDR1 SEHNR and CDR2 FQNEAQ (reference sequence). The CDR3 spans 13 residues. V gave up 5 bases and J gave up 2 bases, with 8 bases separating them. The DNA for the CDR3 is TGTGCCAGCAGCCCCGGGGTCACAGATACGCAGTATTTT. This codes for CASSPGVTDTQYF.

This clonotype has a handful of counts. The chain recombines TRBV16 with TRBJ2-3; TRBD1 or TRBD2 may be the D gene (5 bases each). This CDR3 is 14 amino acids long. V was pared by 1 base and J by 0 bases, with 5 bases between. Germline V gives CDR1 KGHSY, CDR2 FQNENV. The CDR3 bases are TGTGCCAGCAGCCAATGGGACAGCACAGATACGCAGTATTTT. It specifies CASSQWDSTDTQYF.

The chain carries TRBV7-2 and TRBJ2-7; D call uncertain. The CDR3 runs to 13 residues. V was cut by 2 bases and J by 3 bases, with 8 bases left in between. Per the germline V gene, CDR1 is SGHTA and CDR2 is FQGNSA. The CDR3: CASSLFPGYEQYF. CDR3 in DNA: TGTGCCAGCAGCTTATTTCCAGGCTACGAGCAGTACTTC. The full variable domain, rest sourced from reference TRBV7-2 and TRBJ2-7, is GAGVSQSPSNKVTEKGKDVELRCDPISGHTALYWYRQSLGQGLEFLIYFQGNSAPDKSGLPSDRFSAERTGGSVSTLTIQRTQQEDSAVYLCASSLFPGYEQYFGPGTRLTVT.

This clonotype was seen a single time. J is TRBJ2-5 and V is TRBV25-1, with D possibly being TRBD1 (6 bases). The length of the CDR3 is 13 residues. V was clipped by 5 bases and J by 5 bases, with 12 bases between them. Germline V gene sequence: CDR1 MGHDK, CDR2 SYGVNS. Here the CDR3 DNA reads TGTGCCAGCAGTATCAGGGGTGGGGAGACCCAGTACTTC. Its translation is CASSIRGGETQYF. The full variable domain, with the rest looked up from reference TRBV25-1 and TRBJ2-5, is EADIYQTPRYLVIGTGKKITLECSQTMGHDKMYWYQQDPGMELHLIHYSYGVNSTEKGDLSSESTVSRIRTEHFPLTLESARPSHTSQYLCASSIRGGETQYFGPGTRLLVL.

The CDR3 here is CASSPWDRGKEKLFF. DNA of the CDR3: TGTGCCAGCAGCCCTTGGGACAGGGGGAAGGAAAAACTGTTTTTT. The chain links TRBV11-3 to TRBJ1-4; 11 nucleotides line up with TRBD1. CDR1 and CDR2 from the germline V gene are SGHNT and YENEEA. V dropped 5 bases and J dropped 8; count of bases not matched to a gene: 7. This CDR3 has 15 amino acids.